This TCR beta chain was recorded in a study of blood T cell repertoires in COVID-19 (dated by TCRdb to 2020 to 2022). Study-level background: Collaborator samples came from the United States, Italy and Spain and covered acute and convalescent phases of COVID-19. The material from the prospective study consisted of cDNA or gDNA derived from T cells, B-cell-depleted T cells, or PBMCs. Subjects who had been exposed to COVID-19, were actively infected with it, or had recovered from it provided the deeply sampled blood TCRbeta repertoires that made up the dataset. The repertoires were released in a freely available public database meant as a resource for research on the immune response to SARS-CoV-2. Samples came from the ongoing ImmuneRACE study (first 160 participants) plus 1,254 subjects from 6 global collaborators. Nearly every sample came with metadata listing a de-identified subject ID, COVID-19 status, age in years and sex. Where available, HLA class I and class II types were obtained from metadata supplied by the sample provider rather than from assay-based typing.

The full study reports these points: Clinical and demographic metadata were provided uncurated, with the amount varying by source and participant.

CDR1 and CDR2 are read off the germline V gene as KGHSH and LQKENI. There are 16 amino acids in the CDR3, from cysteine to phenylalanine inclusive. The kept DNA is CDR3 alone, 48 bases in frame from the first base. V lost 6 bases and J lost 4 bases; the stretch between them is 16 bases long. Worth noting for this clone: Its specific antigen is unknown. No per-base quality is available; no much larger clone lies one base away.

One collaborating source in Seattle enrolled patients during active infection and followed them longitudinally through the course of disease. Whole blood was collected in K2EDTA tubes by collaborating institutions according to the institutions' own protocols. Collaborator samples were shipped for TCRbeta analysis as frozen whole blood, isolated PBMCs, or DNA extracted from either sample type. TCRbeta CDR3 regions were amplified from genomic DNA using the immunoSEQ Assay, a bias-controlled multiplex PCR. Turning to the authors' computational methods: Nucleated cell counts per sample were estimated from amplification of reference gene primers within the assay. To quantify the absolute abundance of each unique TCRbeta CDR3 rearrangement, sequence reads were collapsed and filtered. For each sample, productive Simpson clonality was calculated by taking the square root of Simpson's diversity index across productive rearrangements. The table was pulled from immuneACCESS by TCRdb, which kept in-frame rearrangements only. Such tables lose some clones; where checked, under half of the loss comes from unresolved V genes, and the rest has no known cause. Clone size and V and J calls were adopted from that table, with D and trimming inferred from the DNA. For this sample there are about 210,000 clones; approximately 80% appear just once. The ten most abundant clones make up more than 9% of the sample.

The rearranged chain carries TRBV18 and TRBJ2-6; 5 matching bases give a weak D call of TRBD1. The sequence came from a woman of 80 years or more with COVID-19, enrolled during active disease. Sequenced: peripheral blood. The DNA is TGTGCCAGCTCGCCTCAACAGGTATCGGGGGCCAACGTCCTGACTTTC. Protein translation: CASSPQQVSGANVLTF.